This TCR beta chain was identified during a study of control samples from healthy donors and cancer patients. Assay used: immunoSEQ multiplex PCR; TCRdb lists only in-frame clones, some missing. The sample shows about 190,000 clones, and under 2.5% sits with its ten largest clones. The CDR3 length is 15 residues. V lost 3 bases, J lost 6 bases, and 6 bases stayed unmatched. Germline lookup yields CDR1 MNHNS and CDR2 SASEGT. Sample: blood. The TCR originated in a woman between 25 and 40 years old in good health. V gene TRBV6-1 combines with J gene TRBJ1-1; 11 positions match TRBD1. CDR3 amino acids: CASSDGTGGIAEAFF. Written as DNA, the CDR3 is TGTGCCAGCAGTGACGGGACAGGGGGTATAGCTGAAGCTTTCTTT.